This T cell receptor beta chain was observed in a study of cytomegalovirus exposure and HLA in healthy donors. Study outcomes and limitations: The TCR clusters that emerged in the first cohort tended, a later analysis found, to co-occur in the roughly 110 validation repertoires.

About this clone itself: Its antigen is undetermined.

This table comes from immunoSEQ multiplex PCR, and its TCRdb copy is limited to in-frame clones, with some not included. The table records 150,000 to 200,000 clones, roughly 84% of them present only once. The length of the CDR3 is 12 residues. Germline-derived CDR1 and CDR2 are MDHEN and SYDVKM. Trimming stripped 6 bases from V and 9 bases from J, with 14 bases between. The rearrangement uses TRBV28 and TRBJ2-5, with D tentatively TRBD2 (5 bases). Sequenced material: PBMCs. The TCR originated in a man between 18 and 35 years old in good health and CMV-seropositive. CDR3 in DNA: TGTGCCAGCAGCCCGAGGCCAGCGGCCCAGTACTTC. Translated: CASSPRPAAQYF.